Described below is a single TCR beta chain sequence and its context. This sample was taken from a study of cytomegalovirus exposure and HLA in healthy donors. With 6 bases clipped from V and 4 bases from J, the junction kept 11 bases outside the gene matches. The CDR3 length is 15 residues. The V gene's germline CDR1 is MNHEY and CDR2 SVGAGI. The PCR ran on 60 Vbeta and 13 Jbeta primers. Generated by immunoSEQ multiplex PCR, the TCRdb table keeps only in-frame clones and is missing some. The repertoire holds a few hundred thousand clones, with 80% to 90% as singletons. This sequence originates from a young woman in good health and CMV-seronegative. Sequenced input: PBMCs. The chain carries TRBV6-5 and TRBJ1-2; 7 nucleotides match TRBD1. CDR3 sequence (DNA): TGTGCCAGCAGGCGAACAGACAGGGATACCTATGGCTACACCTTC. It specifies CASRRTDRDTYGYTF.